Shown below are 9 T cell receptor beta chains from a single sample sequenced in a study of T cell responses to AZD1222 COVID-19 vaccine. Assay used: immunoSEQ multiplex PCR; TCRdb lists only in-frame clones, some missing. The repertoire has 100,000 to 120,000 clones, about four fifths of them found once; the top ten carry 4% to 5%. The sample consisted of peripheral blood, taken on day 0 of AZD1222 vaccination. These receptors were obtained from an adult in good health.

The rearrangement uses TRBV7-2 and TRBJ2-4; 7 nucleotides agree with TRBD2. The germline gives CDR1 SGHTA, CDR2 FQGNSA. J gave up 0 bases and V 3 bases, and 5 bases lay outside the gene matches. The CDR3 sequence is 16 residues long. CDR3 sequence reads: CASSFEVAGAKNIQYF. The DNA of the CDR3 is TGTGCCAGCAGCTTCGAAGTAGCGGGAGCCAAAAACATTCAGTACTTC.

The V call is TRBV3-1 (or the pseudogene TRBV3-2), the J call TRBJ2-1, with TRBD2 matching 7 bases. CDR3 length: 15 residues. V shed 5 bases and J 5 bases; nucleotides not matched to a gene: 9. Per germline, CDR1 LGHDT and CDR2 YNNKEL (reference sequence). Here the CDR3 reads CASSASGAFDNEQFF. CDR3 nucleotides: TGTGCCAGCAGCGCGAGCGGGGCTTTCGACAATGAGCAGTTCTTC.

This sequence joins TRBV10-1 and TRBJ2-3, with D possibly being TRBD2 (6 bases). The CDR3 is 16 residues long. Germline values: CDR1 WNHNN, CDR2 SYGVQD (reference sequence). Between the trimmed V and J ends, which lost 0 bases and 2 bases, there was a span of 12 bases. The CDR3 reads CASSESRRVNTDTQYF. The CDR3 DNA follows: TGCGCCAGCAGTGAGTCAAGGAGGGTAAACACAGATACGCAGTATTTT.

The chain's CDR3 is CASSFRTSGITDTQYF. DNA of the CDR3: TGTGCCAGCAGCTTTCGGACTAGCGGGATCACAGATACGCAGTATTTT. J is TRBJ2-3 and V is TRBV7-2, with TRBD2 matching over 12 bases. CDR1 SGHTA and CDR2 FQGNSA come from the germline V gene. V was pared by 3 bases and J by 2 bases, with 3 bases of the junction left unmatched. The CDR3 has 16 residues.

This clone was seen just once. The V call is TRBV11-2, the J call TRBJ2-3; D possibly corresponds to TRBD2 (7 bases). The CDR3 contains 17 residues. Trimming removed 5 bases from V and 8 bases from J, with 26 bases in between. Germline lookup yields CDR1 SGHAT and CDR2 FQNNGV. CDR3 amino acids: CASSLTLQAGRGGTQYF. CDR3 in DNA: TGTGCCAGCAGCCTCACTCTCCAAGCGGGGAGGGGGGGTACGCAGTATTTT. The full variable domain, completed using reference TRBV11-2 and TRBJ2-3, is EAGVAQSPRYKIIEKRQSVAFWCNPISGHATLYWYQQILGQGPKLLIQFQNNGVVDDSQLPKDRFSAERLKGVDSTLKIQPAKLEDSAVYLCASSLTLQAGRGGTQYFGPGTRLTVL.

The rearrangement joins TRBV25-1 to TRBJ2-7; tentatively, D is TRBD2 (6 bases). CDR3 length: 16 residues. V gave up 4 bases and J gave up 0 bases, with 16 bases separating them. The V gene's germline CDR1 is MGHDK and CDR2 SYGVNS. CDR3 residues: CASSGIGGNHSYEQYF. DNA of the CDR3: TGTGCCAGCAGTGGGATAGGCGGGAACCACTCCTACGAGCAGTACTTC.

J is TRBJ2-7 and V is TRBV20-1; a weak D match, TRBD1 (7 bases). CDR3 length: 15 residues. CDR1 DFQATT and CDR2 SNEGSKA come from the germline V gene (reference sequence). V lost 3 bases and J lost 2, with 17 bases in between. Written as DNA, the CDR3 is TGCAGTGCTAGTTCGCGGGACAGCTTCCCCTACGAGCAGTACTTC. Translation: CSASSRDSFPYEQYF.

The chain recombines TRBV6-1 with TRBJ1-5; 10 bases fit TRBD1. The CDR3 runs to 15 residues. Germline values: CDR1 MNHNS, CDR2 SASEGT. V lost 6 bases, J lost 6 bases, and 8 bases stayed unmatched. CDR3: CASRDGTGVGQPQHF. The CDR3 nucleotides are TGTGCCAGCAGGGACGGGACAGGGGTGGGTCAGCCCCAGCATTTT.

Here the CDR3 DNA reads TGTGCCAGCTCAAGCGGACAGGGGCGAAACGAGCAGTACTTC. This codes for CASSSGQGRNEQYF. The chain employs TRBV18 and TRBJ2-7; 9 bases align to TRBD1. The germline V gene has CDR1 KGHSH and CDR2 LQKENI. The CDR3 loop spans 14 amino acids. J gave up 5 bases and V 5 bases, and 7 bases lay outside the gene matches.